The TCR beta chain under discussion was sequenced for a study of blood T cell repertoires in COVID-19. Study-level background: COVID-19 samples, acute and convalescent, were from the United States, Italy and Spain.

Authors' data handling: The assay estimated nucleated cells by amplifying reference gene primers. TCRdb keeps only in-frame clones here, not all; method: immunoSEQ multiplex PCR. V and J calls and clone size follow that table, whereas D and trimming were derived from the DNA. This table has about 480,000 clones, about 88% appearing once. CDR3 length: 15 residues. V lost 1 base and J lost 6; bases outside the gene matches: 4. The V gene's germline CDR1 is SGHTA and CDR2 FQGNSA. This receptor was obtained from a woman aged 45-65 years with COVID-19, enrolled during active disease. The V and J genes are TRBV7-2 and TRBJ1-4; the match to TRBD1 covers 8 bases. Material for sequencing was peripheral blood. CDR3 coding DNA: TGTGCCAGCAGCTTAGTAGGGACAGGATATGAAAAACTGTTTTTT. Amino acid sequence: CASSLVGTGYEKLFF.